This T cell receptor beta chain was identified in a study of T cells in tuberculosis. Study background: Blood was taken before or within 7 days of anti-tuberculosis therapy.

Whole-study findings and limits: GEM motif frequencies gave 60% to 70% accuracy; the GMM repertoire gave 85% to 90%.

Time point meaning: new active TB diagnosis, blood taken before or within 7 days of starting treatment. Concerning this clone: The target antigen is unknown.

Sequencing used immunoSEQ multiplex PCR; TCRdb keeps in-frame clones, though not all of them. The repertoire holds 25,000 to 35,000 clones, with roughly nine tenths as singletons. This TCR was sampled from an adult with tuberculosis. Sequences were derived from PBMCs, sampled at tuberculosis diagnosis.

CDR3 in DNA: TGCAGTGCCGCTGACAGGAACGAGCAGTACTTC. Protein: CSAADRNEQYF. This sequence joins TRBV20-1 and TRBJ2-7; D is possibly TRBD1 (6 bases). V was cut by 6 bases and J by 5 bases, with 11 bases left in between. CDR1 and CDR2 from the germline V gene are DFQATT and SNEGSKA (reference sequence). The CDR3 extends over 11 amino acids.